One sample yielded the 19 T cell receptor beta chains listed below, sequenced in a study of regulatory T cells in long-lasting Graves disease. Documented time point: persistent/refractory GD, antithyroid drugs over 5 years with positive TRAb. RNA extracted from PBMCs served as the sequencing template. Relying on iRepertoire HTBI primers and Arm-PCR of CDR3 regions, the team built TCR beta libraries. TCRdb reprocessed the multiplex PCR reads via MiXCR and lists one record per CDR3 protein. The table includes more than 650,000 distinct CDR3 sequences, approximately 31% detected once. The input for sequencing was peripheral blood mononuclear cells (PBMCs), taken when the disease was refractory, from a patient treated with antithyroid drugs. Receptors were obtained from a female donor with Graves disease.

The chain carries TRBV29-1 and TRBJ2-5; TRBD1 is a possible D gene (6 bases). This CDR3 has 12 amino acids. Germline V gene data show CDR1 as SQVTM and CDR2 as ANQGSEA. The V and J ends lost 4 bases and 5 bases respectively, with 11 bases between them. CDR3 protein: CSVVAQGETQYF. The CDR3 bases are TGCAGCGTTGTGGCTCAGGGGGAGACCCAGTACTTC.

This clonotype has more than one count but fewer than ten. The V gene is TRBV10-3, the J gene TRBJ2-2; 7 bases line up with TRBD1. The CDR3 consists of 16 residues. V shed 5 bases and J 5 bases; nucleotides not matched to a gene: 11. CDR1 and CDR2 from the germline V gene are ENHRY and SYGVKD. The CDR3 spells CAISSSTGAHTGELFF. CDR3 DNA: TGTGCCATCAGTTCAAGCACAGGGGCCCATACCGGGGAGCTGTTTTTT.

The chain has TRBV6-1 and TRBJ1-1; 11 bases align to TRBD1. Germline CDR1 and CDR2: MNHNS and SASEGT. Losses at the gene ends were 10 bases for V and 9 bases for J; bases not matched to a gene: 7. This CDR3 comprises 12 residues. DNA for the CDR3: TGTGCCACCGAAGGACAGGGGGCGAAAGCTTTCTTT. It encodes CATEGQGAKAFF.

This clonotype was detected many times. This chain uses TRBV3-1 with TRBJ2-5; possibly TRBD1 for D (6 bases). Germline V gene lookup returns CDR1 LGHDT and CDR2 YNNKEL (reference sequence). The CDR3 spans 13 residues. V lost 1 base to trimming and J lost 7 bases, with 10 bases between them. The CDR3, as DNA: TGTGCCAGCAGCCAAGTACAGGGAGTGACCCAGTACTTC. Its protein is CASSQVQGVTQYF.

The CDR3 DNA is TGCGCCAGCAGCTTGGAGGCCTCGGTTGGTGACTACACCTTC. This sequence encodes CASSLEASVGDYTF. This chain uses TRBV5-1 with TRBJ1-2; the D is unclear. The V end was cut by 0 bases, the J end by 10 bases, with 16 bases between. The CDR3 has 14 amino acids. In germline, CDR1 is SGHRS, CDR2 YFSETQ.

The chain combines TRBV20-1 with TRBJ2-5; unclear D gene. This CDR3 has 12 amino acids. Trimming stripped 2 bases from V and 5 bases from J, with 9 bases between. Germline V CDR1 and CDR2: DFQATT, SNEGSKA (reference sequence). CDR3 amino acids: CSARLLAETQYF. Written as DNA, the CDR3 is TGCAGTGCTAGATTGCTGGCGGAGACCCAGTACTTC.

Note on this clonotype: An end of the junction does not agree with germline; a read error may underlie this. The chain has TRBV2 and TRBJ1-3; D remains unclear. This CDR3 has 14 amino acids. CDR1 is SNHLY, CDR2 FYNNEI, per germline. CDR3 protein: CASNPRTSGNTVYF. As DNA, the CDR3 is TGTGCCAGCAATCCCCGGACTTCTGGAAACACCGTATATTTT.

In this sample, this clonotype turned up many times. The J gene is TRBJ1-6, the V gene TRBV12-3 or TRBV12-4; maybe TRBD1 (5 bases). This CDR3 contains 14 residues. V was shortened by 5 bases and J by 8 bases, with 13 bases between the two germline ends. CDR3 protein: CASSEVREDSPLHF. DNA of the CDR3: TGTGCCAGCAGTGAGGTCAGGGAAGATTCACCCCTCCACTTT.

The V gene is TRBV20-1, the J gene TRBJ2-5; the D is unclear. The CDR3 contains 12 residues. Trimming removed 0 bases from V and 3 bases from J, with 5 bases in between. From germline, CDR1 is DFQATT and CDR2 SNEGSKA (reference sequence). CDR3 loop: CSAREGKETQYF. The CDR3 DNA follows: TGCAGTGCTAGAGAGGGGAAAGAGACCCAGTACTTC.

This clonotype was counted a few times. The chain joins TRBV5-1 to TRBJ1-1; 12 bases match TRBD1. The J segment lost 0 bases and the V segment lost 3 bases, leaving 6 bases of the junction unmatched. Germline values: CDR1 SGHRS, CDR2 YFSETQ. CDR3 size: 17 residues. For the CDR3, the DNA is TGCGCCAGCAGCTCCCTCGGGACAGGGGGCGTGAACACTGAAGCTTTCTTT. Translation gives CASSSLGTGGVNTEAFF.

This clonotype came up many times. J is TRBJ1-3 and V is TRBV28; maybe TRBD1 (5 bases). CDR1 MDHEN and CDR2 SYDVKM come from the germline V gene. Trimming removed 3 bases from V and 0 bases from J, with 9 bases in between. The CDR3 is made up of 15 amino acids. The CDR3 here is CASSLVGPSGNTIYF. For the CDR3, the DNA is TGTGCCAGCAGTTTGGTGGGACCCTCTGGAAACACCATATATTTT.

This clonotype was observed a few times. The chain joins TRBV7-9 to TRBJ1-2, with D unresolved. Trimming left V 1 base short and J 3 bases short, with 12 bases between. The CDR3 is 15 amino acids. Per the germline V gene, CDR1 is SEHNR and CDR2 is FQNEAQ (reference sequence). The CDR3 nucleotides read TGTGCCAGCAGCTTAGGGAGCTCACCCTACTATGGCTACACCTTC. This gives the protein CASSLGSSPYYGYTF.

This CDR3 is CASIKAGGDEKLFF. In DNA, the CDR3 is TGTGCCAGCATCAAGGCTGGGGGTGATGAAAAACTGTTTTTT. The V and J genes are TRBV6-2 or TRBV6-3 and TRBJ1-4; weak D call: TRBD1 (5 bases). Germline lookup yields CDR1 MNHEY and CDR2 SVGEGT. Trimming stripped 7 bases from V and 6 bases from J, with 15 bases between. The CDR3 has 14 amino acids.

This chain links TRBV6-1 with TRBJ1-6; a possible D gene is TRBD1 (5 bases). With 10 bases removed from V and 10 bases from J, the gap between germline ends came to 17 bases. Germline V lookup: CDR1 MNHNS, CDR2 SASEGT. The CDR3 contains 13 residues. Here the CDR3 reads CAITGRTASPLHF. DNA for the CDR3: TGTGCCATCACGGGACGGACTGCCTCACCCCTCCACTTT.

This clonotype was detected ten times or more. The chain uses TRBV19 and TRBJ2-5; the D gene is possibly TRBD1 (5 bases). Trimming shortened V by 1 base and J by 5 bases, and 20 bases separated the two germline ends. The CDR3 is made up of 17 amino acids. Germline values: CDR1 LNHDA, CDR2 SQIVND (reference sequence). CDR3 bases: TGTGCCAGTAGTATAGTAGGGCGTGCAGGGCCTCGGGAGACCCAGTACTTC. Protein product: CASSIVGRAGPRETQYF.

The sample holds a few counts of this clonotype. The rearrangement uses TRBV11-2 and TRBJ2-7; the D is unclear. The CDR3 extends over 15 amino acids. Germline V gene lookup returns CDR1 SGHAT and CDR2 FQNNGV. V lost 5 bases and J 1 base, leaving 15 bases between the germline ends. The CDR3 sequence: CASSGMGHGSYEQYF. The DNA for the CDR3 is TGTGCCAGCAGCGGCATGGGCCATGGGTCCTACGAGCAGTACTTC. Based on the CDR3 plus reference TRBV11-2 and TRBJ2-7, the full variable domain is EAGVAQSPRYKIIEKRQSVAFWCNPISGHATLYWYQQILGQGPKLLIQFQNNGVVDDSQLPKDRFSAERLKGVDSTLKIQPAKLEDSAVYLCASSGMGHGSYEQYFGPGTRLTVT.

V usage is TRBV29-1 and J usage is TRBJ2-5, with D perhaps TRBD2 (6 bases). Germline CDR1 and CDR2: SQVTM and ANQGSEA. This CDR3 contains 15 residues. The ends were cut back, 4 bases at V and 1 base at J, with 16 bases in the middle. CDR3 amino acids: CSVVVGGRLQETQYF. The CDR3 coding sequence is TGCAGCGTTGTGGTCGGGGGACGCCTCCAAGAGACCCAGTACTTC.

This clonotype was recorded once. The gene calls are TRBV24-1 and TRBJ2-2; no definite D call. The V and J ends lost 9 bases and 8 bases respectively, with 12 bases between them. The germline V gene has CDR1 KGHDR and CDR2 SFDVKD. This CDR3 region has 12 residues. The CDR3 sequence is CATASMRGELFF. The DNA of the CDR3 is TGTGCCACCGCCTCAATGAGAGGGGAGCTGTTTTTT.

Only one count was recorded for this clonotype. CDR3 sequence (DNA): TGTGCCAGCAGGACGGCAGGGGAGTGGGAGACCCAGTACTTC. It codes for CASRTAGEWETQYF. This sequence joins TRBV28 and TRBJ2-5, with a weak D call TRBD1 (6 bases). Trimming shortened V by 6 bases and J by 5 bases, and 16 bases separated the two germline ends. Germline CDR1 and CDR2: MDHEN and SYDVKM. The CDR3 loop spans 14 amino acids.